This T cell receptor beta chain was sequenced in a study of cytomegalovirus exposure and HLA in healthy donors. Vbeta (60) and Jbeta (13) primers were used in the PCR. Authors' data handling: About 11 million of the approximately 80 million unique TCR beta chains counted in a later analysis were shared. Assay used: immunoSEQ multiplex PCR; TCRdb lists only in-frame clones, some missing. The V and J calls and clone size are taken from that table; D and trimming were inferred from the DNA. The top ten clones hold just under 3% of a sample with about 120,000 clones, 60% to 75% of them seen once. This clone showed up just once. Its antigen is not known. This CDR3 spans 11 amino acids. Germline CDR1 reads SGHTA; CDR2 reads FQGNSA. The germline V and J ends were trimmed by 5 bases and 2 bases, with 4 bases remaining between them. Study conclusions and caveats: Reportedly, TCR beta sequences accurately predicted HLA-A and HLA-B alleles in most subjects. As a later analysis showed, a missense DCLRE1C variant was linked to trimming of TCR beta V- and J-genes.

Sequencing was performed on PBMCs. This sequence joins TRBV7-2 and TRBJ2-7; D gene ambiguous. This TCR was sampled from a woman aged 40 to 49 in good health and CMV-seropositive. The CDR3 DNA reads TGTGCCAGCAGCCCCGCCTACGAGCAGTACTTC. Its protein is CASSPAYEQYF.